This T cell receptor beta chain was sequenced for a study of blood T cell repertoires in COVID-19. Trimming stripped 6 bases from V and 2 bases from J, with 9 bases between. Germline CDR1 and CDR2: KGHDR and SFDVKD. The CDR3 totals 13 residues. Per the original data handling: Amplified reference gene primers provided the basis for estimating nucleated cell counts. Libraries were prepared by immunoSEQ multiplex PCR; TCRdb keeps only in-frame clonotypes and omits some of them. D and trimming were read from the DNA, whereas the V and J calls and clone size are those reported in that table. In the table there are fewer than 100,000 clones, about 82% of which are singletons.

The chain couples TRBV24-1 to TRBJ1-2; D gene unclear. This TCR was sampled from a man in his fifties with COVID-19, enrolled during active disease. Sequenced input: peripheral blood. CDR3 DNA: TGTGCCACCAGTTATGGCAGGAACTATGGCTACACCTTC. Amino acid sequence: CATSYGRNYGYTF.